This TCR beta chain was sequenced in a study of T cells in Graves' hyperthyroidism and ophthalmopathy. Study-level information: The authors collected peripheral blood at initial diagnosis, before any treatment.

Deletions cut 4 bases from V and 1 base from J, with 10 bases between. The CDR3 is made up of 14 amino acids. Amplified TCR beta CDR3 regions derived from RNA transcripts. Carried out on the TCR CDR3, a first-round RT-PCR used the HTBI primer set. MiXCR, run by TCRdb on the multiplex PCR reads, gives a single entry per CDR3 protein. Of under 650,000 distinct CDR3 sequences in the sample, around 15% were seen once. Researchers barred patients who had uncontrolled infection, other autoimmune disease, pregnancy or lactation. This clonotype has just a few counts. Sequenced material: blood. The chain uses TRBV12-3 or TRBV12-4 and TRBJ2-5; no clear D gene. This clonotype was obtained from a woman aged 25 to 39 with Graves' hyperthyroidism. The CDR3 DNA reads as TGTGCCAGCAGTTCCCCCCCTAGCCAAGAGACCCAGTACTTC. It specifies CASSSPPSQETQYF.